This T cell receptor (beta chain) was found in a study of CD8 T cells in ankylosing spondylitis. Per germline, CDR1 SGHTA and CDR2 FQGNSA. This CDR3 region has 14 residues. Trimming stripped 0 bases from V and 6 bases from J, with 9 bases between. This clonotype showed up many times. Via MiXCR, TCRdb re-called the 5' RACE reads, giving one row per CDR3 protein. The repertoire consists of some 130,000 distinct CDR3 sequences, with roughly a tenth occurring once and the leading ten covering roughly 3.4%. The receptor's source is a male donor with ankylosing spondylitis or in good health (not recorded which). The rearrangement links TRBV7-2 to TRBJ1-3, with D hard to call. Material for sequencing was blood, either unsorted or a sorted T cell fraction (not recorded which). The chain's CDR3 is CASSLATFVNTIYF. The CDR3 coding sequence is TGTGCCAGCAGCTTAGCTACATTTGTAAACACCATATATTTT.